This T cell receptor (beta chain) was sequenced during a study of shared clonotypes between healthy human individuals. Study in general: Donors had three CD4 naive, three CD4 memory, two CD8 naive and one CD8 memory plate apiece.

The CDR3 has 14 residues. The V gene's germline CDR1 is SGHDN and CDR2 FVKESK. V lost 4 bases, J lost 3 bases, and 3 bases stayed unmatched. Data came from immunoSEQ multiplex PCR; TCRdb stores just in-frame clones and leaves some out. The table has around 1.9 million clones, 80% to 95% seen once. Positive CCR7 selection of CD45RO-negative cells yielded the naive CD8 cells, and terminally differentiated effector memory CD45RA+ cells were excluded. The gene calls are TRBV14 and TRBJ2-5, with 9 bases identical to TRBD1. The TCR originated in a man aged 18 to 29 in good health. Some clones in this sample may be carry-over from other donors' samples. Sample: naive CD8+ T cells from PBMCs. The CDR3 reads CASSPGTGKETQYF. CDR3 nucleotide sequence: TGTGCCAGCAGCCCCGGGACAGGGAAAGAGACCCAGTACTTC.